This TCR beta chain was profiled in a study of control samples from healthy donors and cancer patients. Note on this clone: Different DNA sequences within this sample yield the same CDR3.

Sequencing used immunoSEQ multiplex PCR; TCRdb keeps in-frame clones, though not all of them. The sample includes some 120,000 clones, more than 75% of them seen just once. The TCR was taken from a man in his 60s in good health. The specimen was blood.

CDR3 nucleotide sequence: TGTGCCAGCAGCTTAGGCGGGAGCTCCTATAATTCACCCCTCCACTTT. This translates into CASSLGGSSYNSPLHF. The chain joins TRBV7-2 to TRBJ1-6; no clear D. V dropped 1 base and J dropped 0 bases, with 7 bases sitting between them. The CDR3 is 16 residues long. From germline, CDR1 is SGHTA and CDR2 FQGNSA.